This TCR beta chain was sequenced for a study of blood T cell repertoires in COVID-19. The wider study: Sample material is recorded as cDNA or gDNA derived from T cells, B-cell-depleted T cells, or PBMCs.

The Seattle patients joined while their infection was active and were tracked longitudinally afterward. This clone came up once. As processed by the authors: Reference gene primer amplification yielded estimated nucleated cell counts. Libraries were prepared by immunoSEQ multiplex PCR; TCRdb keeps only in-frame clonotypes and omits some of them. V and J calls and clone size follow that table, whereas D and trimming were derived from the DNA. The sample contains 200,000 to 250,000 clones, roughly 80% of which appear only once. V was clipped by 4 bases and J by 0 bases, with 10 bases between them. CDR1 is SGHRS, CDR2 YFSETQ, per germline. The CDR3 runs to 15 residues.

This TCR was sampled from a woman of 80 years or more with COVID-19, enrolled during active disease. The chain is built from TRBV5-1 and TRBJ2-2; the D gene is possibly TRBD1 (6 bases). Material: peripheral blood. Here the CDR3 DNA reads TGCGCCAGCAGCCCACGGACAGCGAACACCGGGGAGCTGTTTTTT. It translates to CASSPRTANTGELFF.